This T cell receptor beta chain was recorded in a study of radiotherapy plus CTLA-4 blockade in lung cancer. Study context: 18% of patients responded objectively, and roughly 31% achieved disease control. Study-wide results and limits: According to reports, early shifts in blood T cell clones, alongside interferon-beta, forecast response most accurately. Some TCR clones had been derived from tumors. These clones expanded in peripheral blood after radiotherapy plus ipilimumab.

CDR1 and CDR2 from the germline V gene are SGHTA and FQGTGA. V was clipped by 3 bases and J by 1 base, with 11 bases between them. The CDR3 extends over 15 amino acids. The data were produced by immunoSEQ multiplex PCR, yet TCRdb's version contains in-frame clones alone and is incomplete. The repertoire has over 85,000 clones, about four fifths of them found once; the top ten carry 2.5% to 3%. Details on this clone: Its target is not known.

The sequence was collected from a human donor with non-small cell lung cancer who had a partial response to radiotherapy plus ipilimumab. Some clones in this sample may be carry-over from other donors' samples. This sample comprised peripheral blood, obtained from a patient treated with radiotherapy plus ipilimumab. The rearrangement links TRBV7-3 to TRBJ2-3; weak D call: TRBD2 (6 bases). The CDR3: CASSFSGGRTDTQYF. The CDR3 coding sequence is TGTGCCAGCAGCTTCTCCGGGGGACGCACAGATACGCAGTATTTT.